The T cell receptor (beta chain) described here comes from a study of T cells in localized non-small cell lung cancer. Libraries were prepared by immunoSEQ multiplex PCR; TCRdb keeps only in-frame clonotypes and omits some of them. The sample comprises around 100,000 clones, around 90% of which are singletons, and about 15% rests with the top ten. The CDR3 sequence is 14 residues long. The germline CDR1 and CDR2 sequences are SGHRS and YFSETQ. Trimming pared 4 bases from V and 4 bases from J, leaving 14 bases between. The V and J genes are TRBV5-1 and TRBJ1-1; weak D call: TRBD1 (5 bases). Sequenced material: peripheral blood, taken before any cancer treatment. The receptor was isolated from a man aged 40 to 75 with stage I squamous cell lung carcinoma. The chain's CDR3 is CASSREGVSTEAFF. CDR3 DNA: TGCGCCAGCAGCCGCGAAGGGGTTAGCACTGAAGCTTTCTTT.